These 32 T cell receptor beta chains came from one sample sequenced in a study of radiation and T cells in renal cell carcinoma. Treatment given: 15 Gy SBRT to primary tumor, nephrectomy 4 weeks later. Profiling relied on immunoSEQ multiplex PCR, and the TCRdb table lists in-frame clones only, not all of them. There are approximately 23,000 clones in the sample; roughly half occur only once, and roughly 17% lies in the top ten. The specimen was tumor tissue, collected from a patient whose treatment included radiotherapy and nephrectomy. These receptors came from a woman in her forties or fifties with renal cell carcinoma.

The rearrangement links TRBV5-6 to TRBJ1-4; D remains ambiguous. This CDR3 contains 17 residues. Between the trimmed V and J ends, which lost 0 bases and 0 bases, there was a span of 12 bases. Germline V gene lookup returns CDR1 SGHDT and CDR2 YYEEEE. The CDR3 is CASSLGRAYATNEKLFF. The CDR3 DNA reads TGTGCCAGCAGCTTGGGACGGGCATATGCAACTAATGAAAAACTGTTTTTT.

The chain uses TRBV5-1 and TRBJ1-1, with D maybe TRBD1 (5 bases). CDR1 is SGHRS, CDR2 YFSETQ, per germline. V was shortened by 4 bases and J by 3 bases, with 16 bases between the two germline ends. The CDR3 length is 15 residues. CDR3 in amino acids: CASSGSRDSYTEAFF. The DNA for the CDR3 is TGCGCCAGCAGCGGGTCCCGGGACTCCTACACTGAAGCTTTCTTT.

The V call is TRBV6-5, the J call TRBJ1-1; D gene unclear. The CDR3 contains 14 residues. Germline V gene data show CDR1 as MNHEY and CDR2 as SVGAGI. The V gene lost 4 bases and the J gene lost 5 bases, with 14 bases spanning the gap. The CDR3 region has the DNA TGTGCCAGCAGTTCCCCCCCCCGAACGACTGAAGCTTTCTTT. Amino acid sequence: CASSSPPRTTEAFF.

This clone has a count of ten or more. The chain couples TRBV9 to TRBJ1-6, with D possibly matching TRBD1 (6 bases). Trimming removed 0 bases from V and 8 bases from J, with 12 bases in between. CDR1 SGDLS and CDR2 YYNGEE come from the germline V gene. The CDR3 is 15 residues long. CDR3 residues: CASSVGTADDSPLHF. Here the CDR3 DNA reads TGTGCCAGCAGCGTAGGGACAGCGGATGATTCACCCCTCCACTTT.

The chain links TRBV5-6 to TRBJ2-1; 8 bases align to TRBD2. V was pared by 0 bases and J by 2 bases, with 4 bases of the junction left unmatched. This CDR3 contains 16 residues. The germline gives CDR1 SGHDT, CDR2 YYEEEE. The CDR3 DNA follows: TGTGCCAGCAGCTTGGCCCGCGGGGGGACCTACAATGAGCAGTTCTTC. As protein: CASSLARGGTYNEQFF.

This clone qualifies as large. The rearrangement joins TRBV10-3 to TRBJ1-1; a possible D gene is TRBD1 (6 bases). The CDR3 is 17 residues long. V lost 1 base, J lost 0 bases, and 15 bases lay in between. Per germline, CDR1 ENHRY and CDR2 SYGVKD. The CDR3 nucleotides are TGTGCCATCAGTGAGTTCCGGGACACAGACCTGAACACTGAAGCTTTCTTT. Protein product: CAISEFRDTDLNTEAFF.

The chain couples TRBV2 to TRBJ1-2, with D perhaps TRBD1 (6 bases). The CDR3 runs to 16 residues. CDR1 SNHLY and CDR2 FYNNEI come from the germline V gene. V lost 3 bases and J 1 base, leaving 15 bases between the germline ends. DNA of the CDR3: TGTGCCAGCAGTGATACAGGGAGGTCCCTTAACTATGGCTACACCTTC. Amino acid sequence: CASSDTGRSLNYGYTF. Combining the CDR3 with reference TRBV2 and TRBJ1-2 gives the whole variable domain EPEVTQTPSHQVTQMGQEVILRCVPISNHLYFYWYRQILGQKVEFLVSFYNNEISEKSEIFDDQFSVERPDGSNFTLKIRSTKLEDSAMYFCASSDTGRSLNYGYTFGSGTRLTVV.

A few counts support this clone. This sequence joins TRBV6-4 and TRBJ2-1, with unresolved D. Trimming stripped 4 bases from V and 3 bases from J, with 7 bases between. CDR3 length: 13 residues. CDR1 and CDR2 from the germline V gene are MRHNA and SNTAGT. The chain's CDR3 is CASSAGDYNEQFF. For the CDR3, the DNA is TGTGCCAGCAGTGCTGGGGACTACAATGAGCAGTTCTTC.

V is TRBV5-1 and J is TRBJ1-5, with D maybe TRBD1 (6 bases). Trimming cost V 0 bases and J 3 bases, with 10 bases left between them. The CDR3 loop spans 15 amino acids. Germline CDR1 SGHRS, CDR2 YFSETQ. The CDR3 DNA reads TGCGCCAGCAGCTTGGCGGGGGGGGCCAATCAGCCCCAGCATTTT. Translation gives CASSLAGGANQPQHF.

This clone was seen once. The gene calls are TRBV4-2 and TRBJ1-2; 7 bases line up with TRBD1. Trimming took 0 bases from V and 3 from J; bases not matched to a gene: 4. This CDR3 comprises 15 residues. Germline V gene sequence: CDR1 LGHNA, CDR2 YNFKEQ. The CDR3 DNA sequence: TGTGCCAGCAGCCAAGAAGAGGGGGCACACTATGGCTACACCTTC. It yields the protein CASSQEEGAHYGYTF.

V is TRBV4-2 and J is TRBJ1-6, with a weak D call TRBD1 (6 bases). CDR1 and CDR2 from the germline V gene are LGHNA and YNFKEQ. Trimming shortened V by 5 bases and J by 7 bases, and 15 bases separated the two germline ends. CDR3 size: 15 residues. This CDR3 reads CASSLVGGTNSPLHF. CDR3 DNA: TGTGCCAGCAGCTTGGTTGGAGGGACAAATTCACCCCTCCACTTT.

This chain uses TRBV11-2 with TRBJ1-6, with 10 bases identical to TRBD1. V shed 3 bases, J shed 7 bases, and the junction held 3 bases outside the gene matches. CDR1 is SGHAT and CDR2 is FQNNGV in the germline V gene. The CDR3 covers 15 residues. The CDR3 spells CASSFRGQGNSPLHF. The CDR3 DNA reads as TGTGCCAGCAGCTTTAGGGGACAGGGGAATTCACCCCTCCACTTT.

This clone has only one observation. V is TRBV9 and J is TRBJ2-2; no firm D call. CDR1 and CDR2 (germline): SGDLS, YYNGEE. CDR3 length equals 14 residues. V gave up 0 bases and J gave up 3 bases, with 6 bases separating them. This chain's CDR3 is CASSVGGDTGELFF. CDR3 DNA sequence: TGTGCCAGCAGCGTAGGAGGAGACACCGGGGAGCTGTTTTTT.

The V gene is TRBV30, the J gene TRBJ1-2; D is unclear. The V and J ends lost 0 bases and 2 bases respectively, with 7 bases between them. The CDR3 is 13 residues long. Germline CDR1 GTSNPN, CDR2 SVGIG (reference sequence). DNA of the CDR3: TGTGCCTGGAGTGTAGTAGGCAACTATGGCTACACCTTC. This gives the protein CAWSVVGNYGYTF.

The chain combines TRBV5-1 with TRBJ2-5; TRBD2 matches 14 bases. The CDR3 is made up of 16 amino acids. Trimming took 4 bases from V and 4 from J; bases not matched to a gene: 6. The germline V gene has CDR1 SGHRS and CDR2 YFSETQ. The CDR3 sequence is CASSPGLAGGAETQYF. CDR3 in DNA: TGCGCCAGCAGCCCCGGACTAGCGGGGGGCGCAGAGACCCAGTACTTC.

This clone came up a few times. The chain links TRBV19 to TRBJ2-7; possibly TRBD1 or TRBD2 for D (7 bases each). Germline values: CDR1 LNHDA, CDR2 SQIVND (reference sequence). The ends were cut back, 7 bases at V and 3 bases at J, with 22 bases in the middle. The CDR3 runs to 16 residues. The CDR3 nucleotides read TGTGCCAGTACCAGCGTGGGAGGGACAGACCTCTACGAGCAGTACTTC. Its protein product is CASTSVGGTDLYEQYF.

The sample holds a few counts of this clone. The chain is built from TRBV5-1 and TRBJ1-1; TRBD1 aligns across 9 bases. V lost 7 bases, J lost 1 base, and 5 bases stayed unmatched. Germline lookup yields CDR1 SGHRS and CDR2 YFSETQ. The CDR3 is made up of 14 amino acids. The CDR3 DNA follows: TGCGCCAGCGGACGGGACAGGGCGAACACTGAAGCTTTCTTT. This gives the protein CASGRDRANTEAFF.

The chain links TRBV13 to TRBJ1-2; possible D gene TRBD1, 6 bases. Between the trimmed V and J ends, which lost 0 bases and 5 bases, there was a span of 25 bases. Looked up from germline, CDR1 is PRHDT and CDR2 is FYEKMQ (reference sequence). The CDR3 spans 19 residues. This chain's CDR3 is CASSLGLSSWSGAFYGYTF. DNA of the CDR3: TGTGCCAGCAGCTTAGGCTTGTCAAGTTGGTCAGGGGCCTTTTATGGCTACACCTTC.

With respect to this clone: The junction departs from germline at one end; a sequencing error may be responsible. V is TRBV5-1 and J is TRBJ1-2; D possibly corresponds to TRBD1 (5 bases). Germline V gene sequence: CDR1 SGHRS, CDR2 YFSETQ. This CDR3 has 16 amino acids. The CDR3 coding sequence is TGTGCCAGCAGCTTGGTCCCGCCAGGGCCAATCTATGGCTACACCTTC. It yields the protein CASSLVPPGPIYGYTF.

Here the CDR3 DNA reads TGTGCCAGCAGCTCCAATCGGGCCTCACACCTGGGGTACGAGCAGTACTTC. Its translation: CASSSNRASHLGYEQYF. This sequence joins TRBV7-9 and TRBJ2-7; D is unclear. V was cut by 4 bases and J by 4 bases, with 23 bases left in between. The CDR3 loop spans 17 amino acids. Germline CDR1 is SEHNR and CDR2 is FQNEAQ (reference sequence). Full variable domain (outside the CDR3, taken from reference TRBV7-9 and TRBJ2-7): DTGVSQNPRHKITKRGQNVTFRCDPISEHNRLYWYRQTLGQGPEFLTYFQNEAQLEKSRLLSDRFSAERPKGSFSTLEIQRTEQGDSAMYLCASSSNRASHLGYEQYFGPGTRLTVT.

Ten or more counts support this clone. The chain joins TRBV6-5 to TRBJ2-5; D is uncertain. Trimming took 10 bases from V and 5 from J, leaving 11 bases between them. Germline CDR1 MNHEY, CDR2 SVGAGI. The CDR3 has 11 amino acids. Here the CDR3 reads CATSLSETQYF. DNA of the CDR3: TGTGCCACCTCGCTGTCGGAGACCCAGTACTTC.

This clone has ten or more counts. This chain uses TRBV7-9 with TRBJ2-2; D unclear. Germline-derived CDR1 and CDR2 are SEHNR and FQNEAQ (reference sequence). The CDR3 contains 12 residues. V lost 6 bases and J 6 bases, leaving 8 bases between the germline ends. CDR3 DNA: TGTGCCAGCAGTGACGGTGCCGGGGAGCTGTTTTTT. Translating gives CASSDGAGELFF.

On this clone: With a far larger clone one base away, a read error is the likely cause. The same CDR3 also results from other DNA sequences found in this sample. V is TRBV5-1 and J is TRBJ1-4; 8 bases fit TRBD1. V shed 4 bases, J shed 8 bases, and the junction held 10 bases outside the gene matches. CDR3 size: 15 residues. The germline gives CDR1 SGHRS, CDR2 YFSETQ. CDR3 DNA: TGCGCCAGCAGCCGTTCCCGGACAGGGAAGGAAAAACTGTTTTTT. This sequence encodes CASSRSRTGKEKLFF.

At least ten counts were recorded for this clone. The V and J genes are TRBV7-9 and TRBJ1-1; 11 bases are shared with TRBD1. The CDR3 totals 15 residues. Trimming at V came to 3 bases and at J to 5 bases, leaving 5 bases not matched to a gene. Germline lookup yields CDR1 SEHNR and CDR2 FQNEAQ (reference sequence). CDR3 nucleotides: TGTGCCAGCAGCTTTAAGGACAGGGGGCAGACTGAAGCTTTCTTT. Encoded protein: CASSFKDRGQTEAFF. The variable domain in full, completed from reference TRBV7-9 and TRBJ1-1, reads DTGVSQNPRHKITKRGQNVTFRCDPISEHNRLYWYRQTLGQGPEFLTYFQNEAQLEKSRLLSDRFSAERPKGSFSTLEIQRTEQGDSAMYLCASSFKDRGQTEAFFGQGTRLTVV.

This clone was detected a few times. V is TRBV19 and J is TRBJ2-1; perhaps TRBD2 as D (6 bases). This CDR3 contains 14 residues. Trimming pared 5 bases from V and 4 bases from J, leaving 12 bases between. Per germline, CDR1 LNHDA and CDR2 SQIVND (reference sequence). CDR3 sequence reads: CASSAGTPYNEQFF. CDR3 nucleotide sequence: TGTGCCAGTAGTGCCGGGACTCCTTACAATGAGCAGTTCTTC.

The J gene is TRBJ1-2, the V gene TRBV19; the D gene is possibly TRBD1 (5 bases). V was clipped by 5 bases and J by 1 base, with 11 bases between them. The CDR3 consists of 14 residues. The germline V gene encodes CDR1 LNHDA and CDR2 SQIVND (reference sequence). The CDR3 loop reads CASSQSRGNYGYTF. The CDR3 DNA sequence: TGTGCCAGTAGTCAATCGAGGGGTAACTATGGCTACACCTTC.

V is TRBV5-1 and J is TRBJ2-7; D is possibly TRBD1 (5 bases). The germline CDR1 and CDR2 sequences are SGHRS and YFSETQ. With 4 bases removed from V and 0 bases from J, the gap between germline ends came to 11 bases. CDR3 length: 14 residues. The CDR3 DNA follows: TGCGCCAGCAGCCTATACAGGAGCTCCTACGAGCAGTACTTC. Residues: CASSLYRSSYEQYF.

The V call is TRBV5-1, the J call TRBJ1-5; D not certain. Germline V gene data show CDR1 as SGHRS and CDR2 as YFSETQ. Trimming cost V 0 bases and J 2 bases, with 6 bases left between them. The CDR3 contains 14 residues. CDR3 loop: CASSLGGGNQPQHF. In DNA, the CDR3 is TGCGCCAGCAGCTTGGGAGGAGGCAATCAGCCCCAGCATTTT.

This chain links TRBV11-2 with TRBJ1-2; D not resolved. V gave up 0 bases and J gave up 4 bases, with 6 bases separating them. Germline V lookup: CDR1 SGHAT, CDR2 FQNNGV. The CDR3 length is 13 residues. The CDR3 protein is CASSLEAGYGYTF. CDR3 nucleotide sequence: TGTGCCAGCAGCTTAGAGGCCGGCTATGGCTACACCTTC.

This sequence joins TRBV7-6 and TRBJ1-1; D remains ambiguous. This CDR3 has 15 residues. V lost 3 bases, J lost 1 base, and 12 bases lay in between. In germline, CDR1 is SGHVS, CDR2 FNYEAQ. The CDR3 coding sequence is TGTGCCAGCAGCTTGACGGACGAAGGGAACACTGAAGCTTTCTTT. This encodes CASSLTDEGNTEAFF. Filled out from reference TRBV7-6 and TRBJ1-1, the complete variable domain reads GAGVSQSPRYKVTKRGQDVALRCDPISGHVSLYWYRQALGQGPEFLTYFNYEAQQDKSGLPNDRFSAERPEGSISTLTIQRTEQRDSAMYRCASSLTDEGNTEAFFGQGTRLTVV.

V usage is TRBV9 and J usage is TRBJ2-4; maybe TRBD2 (6 bases). Trimming removed 0 bases at V and 7 bases at J, with 11 bases between. CDR1 is SGDLS and CDR2 is YYNGEE in the germline V gene. This CDR3 is 14 amino acids long. The CDR3 DNA sequence: TGTGCCAGCAGCGTAGCGGGGGATTTGAACATTCAGTACTTC. It yields the protein CASSVAGDLNIQYF.

Only a few counts were recorded for this clone. J is TRBJ1-6 and V is TRBV18, with D uncertain. Germline CDR1 KGHSH, CDR2 LQKENI. The V and J ends lost 4 bases and 7 bases respectively, with 11 bases between them. The CDR3 has 14 residues. CDR3 amino acids: CASSLNDANSPLHF. Written as DNA, the CDR3 is TGTGCCAGCTCACTAAACGACGCAAATTCACCCCTCCACTTT.